The 16 T cell receptor beta chains presented below share a single source sample, sequenced in a study of blood T cell repertoires in COVID-19. This table comes from immunoSEQ multiplex PCR, and its TCRdb copy is limited to in-frame clones, with some not included. The profile shows 150,000 or so clones, around 84% of them singletons. The sequenced sample was peripheral blood. The receptors stem from a man in his 60s with COVID-19, enrolled during active disease.

This sequence joins TRBV30 and TRBJ2-7; D is possibly TRBD1 (5 bases). CDR1 is GTSNPN, CDR2 SVGIG, per germline (reference sequence). V lost 1 base to trimming and J lost 5 bases, with 12 bases between them. The CDR3 contains 13 residues. Here the CDR3 DNA reads TGTGCCTGGAGTGCCCGGGCAGGGCACGAGCAGTACTTC. This encodes CAWSARAGHEQYF.

On this clone itself: The sample contains more than one DNA sequence encoding this CDR3. The chain links TRBV5-1 to TRBJ2-5; 8 nucleotides align to TRBD2. Germline lookup yields CDR1 SGHRS and CDR2 YFSETQ. The ends lost 1 base at V and 2 bases at J; junction bases unmatched: 1. The CDR3 spans 14 residues. The CDR3: CASSLTSGQETQYF. In DNA, the CDR3 is TGCGCCAGCAGCTTGACTAGCGGACAAGAGACCCAGTACTTC. The full variable domain, rest sourced from reference TRBV5-1 and TRBJ2-5, is KAGVTQTPRYLIKTRGQQVTLSCSPISGHRSVSWYQQTPGQGLQFLFEYFSETQRNKGNFPGRFSGRQFSNSRSEMNVSTLELGDSALYLCASSLTSGQETQYFGPGTRLLVL.

This sequence joins TRBV27 and TRBJ2-1; 10 bases match TRBD2. The CDR3 is made up of 16 amino acids. Germline CDR1 is MNHEY and CDR2 is SMNVEV (reference sequence). The V segment lost 3 bases and the J segment 3 bases; nucleotides outside the gene matches: 5. The CDR3, as DNA: TGTGCCAGCAGTTTTTCTAGCGGGAGAAACTACAATGAGCAGTTCTTC. Protein sequence: CASSFSSGRNYNEQFF.

The V call is TRBV5-6, the J call TRBJ1-1; TRBD1 matches 7 bases. CDR1 and CDR2 (germline): SGHDT, YYEEEE. Germline trimming cut 0 bases from V and 4 bases from J; bases unmatched to any gene: 6. The CDR3 spans 15 residues. The CDR3 loop is CASSLDRGVGTEAFF. The CDR3 DNA sequence: TGTGCCAGCAGCTTGGACAGGGGAGTGGGCACTGAAGCTTTCTTT.

This sequence joins TRBV2 and TRBJ2-2; 8 positions match TRBD1. This CDR3 is built from 15 residues. Trimming removed 7 bases from V and 1 base from J; junction bases left unmatched: 5. Looked up from germline, CDR1 is SNHLY and CDR2 is FYNNEI. The CDR3 nucleotides are TGTGCCAGCACCAAGGACAGGGAGAACACCGGGGAGCTGTTTTTT. Protein: CASTKDRENTGELFF. Using reference TRBV2 and TRBJ2-2 for the parts outside the CDR3, the full variable domain is EPEVTQTPSHQVTQMGQEVILRCVPISNHLYFYWYRQILGQKVEFLVSFYNNEISEKSEIFDDQFSVERPDGSNFTLKIRSTKLEDSAMYFCASTKDRENTGELFFGEGSRLTVL.

This clone was seen more than once but under ten times. The chain recombines TRBV19 with TRBJ1-1; a weak D match, TRBD1 (6 bases). The CDR3 totals 14 residues. V was trimmed by 5 bases and J by 0 bases, leaving 10 bases between them. Germline loops: CDR1 LNHDA, CDR2 SQIVND (reference sequence). The CDR3 coding sequence is TGTGCCAGTAGTTACGACAGGATGAACACTGAAGCTTTCTTT. It encodes CASSYDRMNTEAFF. Using reference TRBV19 and TRBJ1-1 for the parts outside the CDR3, the full variable domain is DGGITQSPKYLFRKEGQNVTLSCEQNLNHDAMYWYRQDPGQGLRLIYYSQIVNDFQKGDIAEGYSVSREKKESFPLTVTSAQKNPTAFYLCASSYDRMNTEAFFGQGTRLTVV.

V gene TRBV7-9 combines with J gene TRBJ2-7; tentative D call: TRBD1 (6 bases). The CDR3 sequence is 15 residues long. The germline V gene encodes CDR1 SEHNR and CDR2 FQNEAQ (reference sequence). The ends were cut back, 5 bases at V and 2 bases at J, with 16 bases in the middle. The CDR3: CASSHSDRNTYEQYF. DNA for the CDR3: TGTGCCAGCAGCCACTCCGACAGGAATACCTACGAGCAGTACTTC.

A word on this clone: Mismatch with germline at one junction end may stem from a read error. The V gene is TRBV7-7, the J gene TRBJ2-1, with 7 positions matching TRBD2. This CDR3 spans 15 amino acids. Germline-derived CDR1 and CDR2 are SSHAT and FNYEAQ (reference sequence). The CDR3 loop is CASSPELAGYNEQFF. The DNA of the CDR3 is TGTGCTAGCAGCCCGGAGTTAGCGGGCTACAATGAGCAGTTCTTC.

As to this clone: At one end, the junction sequence differs from germline, possibly due to a read error. The chain carries TRBV7-7 and TRBJ2-5; D possibly corresponds to TRBD2 (6 bases). Germline V gives CDR1 SSHAT, CDR2 FNYEAQ (reference sequence). This CDR3 spans 14 amino acids. This CDR3 is CASSLAERLGTQYF. CDR3 nucleotides: TGTGCTAGCAGCTTAGCGGAGAGATTGGGGACCCAGTACTTC.

This clone has more than one count but fewer than ten. The chain recombines TRBV24-1 with TRBJ2-1, with 9 positions matching TRBD1. CDR3 length: 16 amino acids. From germline, CDR1 is KGHDR and CDR2 SFDVKD. The ends lost 3 bases at V and 5 bases at J; junction bases unmatched: 7. CDR3 coding DNA: TGTGCCACCAGTGATGGGGGGACAGGGCATCACAATGAGCAGTTCTTC. Translation: CATSDGGTGHHNEQFF.

The chain joins TRBV4-3 to TRBJ2-2; 8 bases map to TRBD2. V dropped 0 bases and J dropped 5; count of bases not matched to a gene: 5. This CDR3 is built from 16 residues. In germline, CDR1 is LGHNA, CDR2 YSLEER. The CDR3, as DNA: TGCGCCAGCAGCCAAGAACGGGGGGGCTGGACCGGGGAGCTGTTTTTT. Its protein product is CASSQERGGWTGELFF.

The rearrangement joins TRBV18 to TRBJ1-4; D gene unclear. Germline CDR1 KGHSH, CDR2 LQKENI. This CDR3 has 14 residues. V lost 3 bases, J lost 0 bases, and 5 bases lay in between. The CDR3 loop is CASSPSATNEKLFF. The CDR3 DNA reads as TGTGCCAGCTCACCGAGTGCAACTAATGAAAAACTGTTTTTT.

J is TRBJ2-7 and V is TRBV3-1 (or the pseudogene TRBV3-2); D gene uncertain. CDR3 length equals 14 residues. V dropped 0 bases and J dropped 6 bases, with 12 bases sitting between them. CDR1 LGHDT and CDR2 YNNKEL come from the germline V gene (reference sequence). DNA for the CDR3: TGTGCCAGCAGCCAAGATCTTACACCCCTCGAGCAGTACTTC. It yields the protein CASSQDLTPLEQYF.

This clone has ten or more counts. The chain carries TRBV28 and TRBJ1-5; a weak D match, TRBD1 (5 bases). Germline assignment: CDR1 MDHEN and CDR2 SYDVKM. The V end was cut by 7 bases, the J end by 2 bases, with 12 bases between. There are 14 residues in the CDR3. CDR3 protein: CASTAGGGNQPQHF. The CDR3 DNA is TGTGCCAGCACCGCCGGGGGGGGCAATCAGCCCCAGCATTTT.

The chain couples TRBV5-8 to TRBJ1-2; the match to TRBD1 covers 7 bases. The V gene's germline CDR1 is SGHTS and CDR2 YDEGEE. This CDR3 contains 14 residues. V shed 5 bases, J shed 5 bases, and the junction held 9 bases outside the gene matches. Here the CDR3 reads CASSETGSTYGYTF. Here the CDR3 DNA reads TGTGCCAGCAGTGAGACAGGGAGTACGTATGGCTACACCTTC. The full variable domain, its missing parts supplied by reference TRBV5-8 and TRBJ1-2, is EAGVTQSPTHLIKTRGQQATLRCSPISGHTSVYWYQQALGLGLQFLLWYDEGEERNRGNFPPRFSGRQFPNYSSELNVNALELEDSALYLCASSETGSTYGYTFGSGTRLTVV.

The chain has TRBV10-3 and TRBJ2-7, with 7 bases lining up with TRBD2. Germline CDR1 is ENHRY and CDR2 is SYGVKD. V was pared by 7 bases and J by 0 bases, with 6 bases of the junction left unmatched. The CDR3 totals 14 residues. CDR3 sequence: CAIMPSGNSYEQYF. The CDR3 nucleotides are TGTGCCATCATGCCTAGCGGCAACTCCTACGAGCAGTACTTC.